Included here is one TCR beta chain sequence, with context. Germline loops: CDR1 SQVTM, CDR2 ANQGSEA. CDR3 length: 15 amino acids. V lost 4 bases to trimming and J lost 4 bases; unmatched junction nucleotides: 10. As it was prepared, the TCRbeta library received unique molecular identifiers. TCRdb re-derived calls from the PCR reads in MiXCR, one entry per CDR3 protein. The sample includes about 360,000 distinct CDR3 sequences, 13% of them seen just once. The sample comes from a study of T-cell reconstitution after alpha-beta-depleted transplantation in children. The source is a human donor who donated a stem cell graft to a child with Fanconi anemia. The source was PBMCs, collected from the stem cell graft. The chain couples TRBV29-1 to TRBJ1-2; 9 nucleotides line up with TRBD1. Here the CDR3 reads CSVAGGTGIIYGYTF. In nucleotides, the CDR3 is TGCAGCGTTGCAGGAGGGACAGGGATAATCTATGGCTACACCTTC.